This is a list of T cell receptor beta chains from one sample in a study of identical twins. TCRdb re-analysed the 5' RACE reads in MiXCR, keeping a single row per CDR3 protein. The table has 1.5 million to 2 million distinct CDR3 sequences, about 32% seen once. The sequenced sample was cord blood. Receptors originate from a newborn girl in good health. Both conserved end residues are part of each CDR3. Fields, in order: V gene, D gene, J gene, clone size, CDR3 protein, CDR3 DNA. D genes are given only for firm matches. For some rows the clone size is stated as once, few or many, or as a class when expanded; others skip it.

TRBV12-3/TRBV12-4	NA	TRBJ2-1	many	CASSLGRGSYNEQFF	TGTGCCAGCAGTTTAGGGCGGGGCTCCTACAATGAGCAGTTCTTC
TRBV4-2	NA	TRBJ2-2	NA	CASSQWDGPGELFF	TGTGCCAGCAGCCAGTGGGACGGTCCCGGGGAGCTGTTTTTT
TRBV29-1	NA	TRBJ2-1	many	CSVESDYNEQFF	TGCAGCGTTGAATCCGACTACAATGAGCAGTTCTTC
TRBV29-1	TRBD1	TRBJ1-2	NA	CSITTGGYGYTF	TGCAGCATTACAACAGGGGGGTATGGCTACACCTTC
TRBV24-1	TRBD2	TRBJ2-5	few	CATSDPTSGGRETQYF	TGTGCCACCAGTGACCCTACTAGCGGGGGCAGAGAGACCCAGTACTTC
TRBV20-1	TRBD1	TRBJ2-6	few	CSATRTGGTGANVLTF	TGCAGTGCTACGCGGACAGGGGGCACTGGGGCCAACGTCCTGACTTTC
TRBV6-2/TRBV6-3	NA	TRBJ2-7	many	CASSYSIYEQYF	TGTGCCAGCAGTTACTCCATCTACGAGCAGTACTTC
TRBV20-1	NA	TRBJ1-4	NA	CSAAKDEKLFF	TGCAGTGCTGCAAAGGATGAAAAACTGTTTTTT
TRBV28	TRBD1	TRBJ1-2	NA	CASRRYGQAVYGYTF	TGTGCCAGCAGGCGATACGGACAGGCGGTCTATGGCTACACCTTC
TRBV5-1	TRBD1	TRBJ1-6	NA	CASSFGDSSNSPLHF	TGCGCCAGCAGCTTCGGGGACAGCTCTAATTCACCCCTCCACTTT
TRBV5-1	NA	TRBJ1-1	few	CASSLGASNLRGTEAFF	TGCGCCAGCAGCTTGGGCGCCAGTAACCTTAGGGGCACTGAAGCTTTCTTT
TRBV2	TRBD1	TRBJ1-5	NA	CASSLDREANQPQHF	TGTGCCAGCAGTTTGGACAGGGAGGCCAATCAGCCCCAGCATTTT
TRBV24-1	NA	TRBJ2-1	NA	CATSGRRAVYDEQFF	TGTGCCACCAGTGGTAGGAGGGCCGTCTACGATGAGCAGTTCTTC
TRBV20-1	TRBD2	TRBJ2-3	NA	CSSLASGFSTDTQYF	TGCAGCTCCCTGGCTAGCGGTTTTTCCACAGATACGCAGTATTTT
TRBV6-5	TRBD2	TRBJ2-3	few	CASSYSGGSPTDTQYF	TGTGCCAGCAGTTACTCGGGGGGGAGTCCAACAGATACGCAGTATTTT
TRBV25-1	TRBD1	TRBJ1-2	few	CASRTGTWGYTF	TGTGCCAGCAGGACAGGGACGTGGGGCTACACCTTC
TRBV4-2	TRBD2	TRBJ2-3	NA	CASSQDGGGPADTQYF	TGTGCCAGCAGCCAAGATGGCGGGGGTCCTGCAGATACGCAGTATTTT
TRBV6-1	NA	TRBJ2-1	NA	CASSPAIAEQFF	TGTGCCAGCAGTCCGGCCATAGCGGAGCAGTTCTTC
TRBV30	NA	TRBJ2-1	NA	CAWRDSYNEQFF	TGTGCCTGGCGGGACTCCTACAATGAGCAGTTCTTC
TRBV20-1	TRBD2	TRBJ2-3	NA	CSANPGLAGVDTQYF	TGCAGTGCCAACCCGGGACTAGCGGGGGTGGATACGCAGTATTTT